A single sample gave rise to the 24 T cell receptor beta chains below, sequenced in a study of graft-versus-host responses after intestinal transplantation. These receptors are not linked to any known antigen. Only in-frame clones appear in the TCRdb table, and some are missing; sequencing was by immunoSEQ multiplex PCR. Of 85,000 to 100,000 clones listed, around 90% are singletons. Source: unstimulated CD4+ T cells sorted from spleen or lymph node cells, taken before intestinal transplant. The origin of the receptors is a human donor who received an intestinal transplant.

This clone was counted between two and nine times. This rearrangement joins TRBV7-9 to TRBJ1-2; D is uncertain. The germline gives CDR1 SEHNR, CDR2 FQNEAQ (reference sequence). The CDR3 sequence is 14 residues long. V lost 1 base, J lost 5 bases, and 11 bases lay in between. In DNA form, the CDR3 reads TGTGCCAGCAGCTTAGATACCAGATCTTATGGCTACACCTTC. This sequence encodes CASSLDTRSYGYTF.

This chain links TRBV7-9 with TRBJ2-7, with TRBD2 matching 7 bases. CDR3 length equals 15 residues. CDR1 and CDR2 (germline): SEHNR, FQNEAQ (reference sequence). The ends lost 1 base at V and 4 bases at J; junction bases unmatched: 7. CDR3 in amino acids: CASSLDGGGRYEQYF. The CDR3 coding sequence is TGTGCCAGCAGCTTAGATGGGGGGGGAAGGTACGAGCAGTACTTC.

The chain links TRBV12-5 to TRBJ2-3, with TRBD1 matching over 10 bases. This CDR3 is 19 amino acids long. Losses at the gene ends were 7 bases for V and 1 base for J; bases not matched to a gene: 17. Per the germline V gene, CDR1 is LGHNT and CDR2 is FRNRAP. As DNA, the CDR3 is TGTGCTAGTGTCATAAACGGGGACAGGGGACGTGGGGGCACAGATACGCAGTATTTT. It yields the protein CASVINGDRGRGGTDTQYF.

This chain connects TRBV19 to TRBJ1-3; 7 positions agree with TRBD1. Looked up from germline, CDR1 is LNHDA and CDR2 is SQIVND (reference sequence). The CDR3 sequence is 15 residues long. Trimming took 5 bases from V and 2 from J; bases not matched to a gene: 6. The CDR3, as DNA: TGTGCCAGTAGTCTTCGGACAGGTCCTGGAAACACCATATATTTT. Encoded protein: CASSLRTGPGNTIYF.

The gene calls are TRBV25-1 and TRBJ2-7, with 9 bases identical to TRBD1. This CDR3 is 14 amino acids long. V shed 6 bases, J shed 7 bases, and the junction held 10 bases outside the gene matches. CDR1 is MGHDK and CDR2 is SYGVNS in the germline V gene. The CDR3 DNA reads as TGTGCCAGCAGCGCACCGGGACAGGGTTGGGAGCAGTACTTC. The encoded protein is CASSAPGQGWEQYF.

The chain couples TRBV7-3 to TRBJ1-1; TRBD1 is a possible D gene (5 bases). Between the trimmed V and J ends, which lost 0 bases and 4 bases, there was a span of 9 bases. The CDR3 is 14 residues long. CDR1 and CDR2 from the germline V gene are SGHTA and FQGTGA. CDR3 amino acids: CASSLTGGGTEAFF. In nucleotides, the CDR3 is TGTGCCAGCAGCTTAACGGGGGGAGGCACTGAAGCTTTCTTT.

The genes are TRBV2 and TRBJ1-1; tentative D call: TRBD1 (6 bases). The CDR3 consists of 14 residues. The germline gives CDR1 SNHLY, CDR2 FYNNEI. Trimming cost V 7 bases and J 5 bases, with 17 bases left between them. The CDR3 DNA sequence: TGTGCCAGCACCAAAGCGGGGGGCGATACTGAAGCTTTCTTT. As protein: CASTKAGGDTEAFF.

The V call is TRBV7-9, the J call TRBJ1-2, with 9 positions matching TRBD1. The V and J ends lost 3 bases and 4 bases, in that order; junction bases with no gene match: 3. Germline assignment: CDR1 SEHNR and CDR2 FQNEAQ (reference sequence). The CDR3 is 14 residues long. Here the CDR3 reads CASSLGTGPYGYTF. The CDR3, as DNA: TGTGCCAGCAGCTTGGGGACAGGGCCCTATGGCTACACCTTC.

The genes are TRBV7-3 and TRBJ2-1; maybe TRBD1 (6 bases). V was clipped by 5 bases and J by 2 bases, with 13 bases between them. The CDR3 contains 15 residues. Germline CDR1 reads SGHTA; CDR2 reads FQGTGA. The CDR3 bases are TGTGCCAGCAGCCCCGGACAGTCCGCCTACAATGAGCAGTTCTTC. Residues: CASSPGQSAYNEQFF.

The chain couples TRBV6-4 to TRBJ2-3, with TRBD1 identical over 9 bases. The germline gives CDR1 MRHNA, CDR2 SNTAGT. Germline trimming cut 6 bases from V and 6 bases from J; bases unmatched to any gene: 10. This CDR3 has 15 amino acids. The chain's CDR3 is CASRAGTGFSDTQYF. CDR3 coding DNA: TGTGCCAGCAGAGCGGGGACAGGGTTTTCCGATACGCAGTATTTT.

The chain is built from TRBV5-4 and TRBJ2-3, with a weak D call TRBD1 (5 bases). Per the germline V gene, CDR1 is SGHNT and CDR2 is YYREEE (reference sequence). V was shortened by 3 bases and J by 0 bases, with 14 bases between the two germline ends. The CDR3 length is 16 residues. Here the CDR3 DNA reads TGTGCCAGCAGCTCAGGGTCGTTCAGAAGCACAGATACGCAGTATTTT. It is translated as CASSSGSFRSTDTQYF.

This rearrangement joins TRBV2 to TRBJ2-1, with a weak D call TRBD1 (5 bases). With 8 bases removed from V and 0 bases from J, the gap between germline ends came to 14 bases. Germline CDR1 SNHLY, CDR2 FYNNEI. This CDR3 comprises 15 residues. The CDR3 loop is CASQPWGLSYNEQFF. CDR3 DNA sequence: TGTGCCAGCCAGCCCTGGGGCCTCTCCTACAATGAGCAGTTCTTC.

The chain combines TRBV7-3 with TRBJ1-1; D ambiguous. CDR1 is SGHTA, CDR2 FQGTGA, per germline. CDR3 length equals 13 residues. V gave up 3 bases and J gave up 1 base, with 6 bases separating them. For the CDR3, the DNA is TGTGCCAGCAGCTTGTCAGAGAACACTGAAGCTTTCTTT. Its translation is CASSLSENTEAFF.

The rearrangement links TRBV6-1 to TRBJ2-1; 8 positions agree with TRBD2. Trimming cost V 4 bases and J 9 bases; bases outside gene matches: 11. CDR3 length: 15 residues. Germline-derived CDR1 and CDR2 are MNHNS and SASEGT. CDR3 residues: CASSAPGAGGGEQFF. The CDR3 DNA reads TGTGCCAGCAGTGCCCCAGGGGCGGGGGGTGGTGAGCAGTTCTTC.

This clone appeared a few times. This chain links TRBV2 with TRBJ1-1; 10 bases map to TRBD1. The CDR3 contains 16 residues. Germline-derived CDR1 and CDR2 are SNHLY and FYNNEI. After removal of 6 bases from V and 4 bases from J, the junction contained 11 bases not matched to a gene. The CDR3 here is CASSPGQGVWGTEAFF. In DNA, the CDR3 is TGTGCCAGCAGCCCCGGACAGGGGGTTTGGGGCACTGAAGCTTTCTTT. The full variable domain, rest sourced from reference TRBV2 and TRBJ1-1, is EPEVTQTPSHQVTQMGQEVILRCVPISNHLYFYWYRQILGQKVEFLVSFYNNEISEKSEIFDDQFSVERPDGSNFTLKIRSTKLEDSAMYFCASSPGQGVWGTEAFFGQGTRLTVV.

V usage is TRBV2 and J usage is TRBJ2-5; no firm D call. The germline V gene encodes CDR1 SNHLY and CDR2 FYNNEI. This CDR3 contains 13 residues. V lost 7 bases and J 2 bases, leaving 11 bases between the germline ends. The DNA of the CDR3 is TGTGCCAGCACCACCTGGCCACAAGAGACCCAGTACTTC. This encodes CASTTWPQETQYF. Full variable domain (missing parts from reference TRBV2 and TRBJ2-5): EPEVTQTPSHQVTQMGQEVILRCVPISNHLYFYWYRQILGQKVEFLVSFYNNEISEKSEIFDDQFSVERPDGSNFTLKIRSTKLEDSAMYFCASTTWPQETQYFGPGTRLLVL.

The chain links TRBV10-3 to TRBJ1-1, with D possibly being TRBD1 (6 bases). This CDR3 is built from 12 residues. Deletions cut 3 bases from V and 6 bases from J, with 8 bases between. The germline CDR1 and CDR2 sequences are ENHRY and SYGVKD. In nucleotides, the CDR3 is TGTGCCATCAGTGAAAGGGGGTCTGAAGCTTTCTTT. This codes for CAISERGSEAFF.

The CDR3 DNA reads as TGTGCCAGCAGCAGTCAGGGCAGAGTGAACACTGAAGCTTTCTTT. Translation: CASSSQGRVNTEAFF. This chain joins TRBV21-1 and TRBJ1-1; the table gives TRBD1 as D, unverified against the DNA. TRBV21-1 is a listed pseudogene. The CDR3 spans 15 residues.

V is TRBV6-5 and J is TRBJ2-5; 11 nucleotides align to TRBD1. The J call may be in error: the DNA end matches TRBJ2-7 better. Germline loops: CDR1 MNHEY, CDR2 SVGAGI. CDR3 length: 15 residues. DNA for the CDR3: TGTGCCAGCAGTCGCCGGGACAGGGGGACCTACGAGCAGTACTTC. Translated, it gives CASSRRDRGTYEQYF.

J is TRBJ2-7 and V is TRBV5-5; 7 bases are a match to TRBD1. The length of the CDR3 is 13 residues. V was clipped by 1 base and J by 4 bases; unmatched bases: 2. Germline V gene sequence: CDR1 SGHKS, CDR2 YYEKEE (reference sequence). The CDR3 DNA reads TGTGCCAGCAGCTTGAACAGGGGTTACGAGCAGTACTTC. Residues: CASSLNRGYEQYF.

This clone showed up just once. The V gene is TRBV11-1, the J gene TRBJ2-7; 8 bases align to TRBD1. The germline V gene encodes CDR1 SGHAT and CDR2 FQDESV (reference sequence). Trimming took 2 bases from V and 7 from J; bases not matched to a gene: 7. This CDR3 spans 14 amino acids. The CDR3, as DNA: TGTGCCAGCAGCTTAAGCTGGACAGGGTTGGAGCAGTACTTC. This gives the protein CASSLSWTGLEQYF. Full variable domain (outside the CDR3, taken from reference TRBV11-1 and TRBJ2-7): EAEVAQSPRYKITEKSQAVAFWCDPISGHATLYWYRQILGQGPELLVQFQDESVVDDSQLPKDRFSAERLKGVDSTLKIQPAELGDSAMYLCASSLSWTGLEQYFGPGTRLTVT.

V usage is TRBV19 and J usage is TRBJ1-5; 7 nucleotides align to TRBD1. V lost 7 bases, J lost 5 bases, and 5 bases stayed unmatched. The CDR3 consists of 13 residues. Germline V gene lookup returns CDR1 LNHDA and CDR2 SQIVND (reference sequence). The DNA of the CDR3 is TGTGCCAGTACGGGACAGCTTTATCAGCCCCAGCATTTT. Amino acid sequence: CASTGQLYQPQHF.

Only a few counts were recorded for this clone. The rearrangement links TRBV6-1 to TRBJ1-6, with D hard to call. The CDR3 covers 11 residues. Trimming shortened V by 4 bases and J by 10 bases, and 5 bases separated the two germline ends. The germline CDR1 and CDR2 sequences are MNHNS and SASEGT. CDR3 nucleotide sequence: TGTGCCAGCAGTGCGGGGTCACCCCTCCACTTT. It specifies CASSAGSPLHF.

Here the CDR3 reads CASSRRTGPSYEQYF. In DNA, the CDR3 is TGTGCCAGTAGCCGACGGACAGGGCCCTCCTACGAGCAGTACTTC. This chain joins TRBV19 and TRBJ2-7; TRBD1 aligns across 8 bases. The germline V gene has CDR1 LNHDA and CDR2 SQIVND (reference sequence). The trim removed 6 bases at V and 0 bases at J, leaving 7 bases unmatched. The CDR3 is 15 amino acids.